The clone carrying this T cell receptor beta chain occurred once. TCRdb keeps only in-frame clones here, not all; method: immunoSEQ multiplex PCR. The sample consists of around 400,000 clones, over 75% of them appearing once. The sample comes from a study of blood T cell repertoires in COVID-19. Sequencing was done on a sample of peripheral blood. The source is a woman in her fifties or sixties with COVID-19, enrolled during active disease.

The CDR3 DNA sequence: TGTGCCAGCAGTGAATTTGGGGACCAGGGGGAAGCTTTCTTT. This encodes CASSEFGDQGEAFF. V and J are TRBV6-1 and TRBJ1-1; perhaps TRBD1 as D (6 bases). V was trimmed by 2 bases and J by 8 bases, leaving 15 bases between them. There are 14 residues in the CDR3. The germline V gene has CDR1 MNHNS and CDR2 SASEGT.